The next 18 T cell receptor beta chains were all read from a single sample in a study of shared clonotypes between healthy human individuals. CD8 cells classed as naive were CD45RO-negative and positively selected for CCR7, excluding terminally differentiated effector memory CD45RA+ cells. The method was immunoSEQ multiplex PCR; TCRdb's version includes in-frame clones alone and lacks a portion of them. The sample lists hundreds of thousands of clones, approximately 96% occurring once. Source material: naive CD8+ T cells sorted from blood. The receptors derive from a woman in her twenties or thirties in good health.

V and J are TRBV28 and TRBJ1-5; no definite D call. The germline V gene has CDR1 MDHEN and CDR2 SYDVKM. The CDR3 loop spans 16 amino acids. The V gene lost 2 bases and the J gene lost 1 base, with 12 bases spanning the gap. Here the CDR3 DNA reads TGTGCCAGCAGTTTACAACCGGGATCGAGCAATCAGCCCCAGCATTTT. Translation gives CASSLQPGSSNQPQHF.

In the case of this clone: Different DNA sequences within this sample yield the same CDR3. The chain is built from TRBV7-9 and TRBJ2-3; D gene uncertain. Trimming pared 3 bases from V and 1 base from J, leaving 2 bases between. The CDR3 covers 12 residues. Germline V gives CDR1 SEHNR, CDR2 FQNEAQ (reference sequence). This CDR3 is CASSLGTDTQYF. The CDR3 DNA reads as TGTGCCAGCAGCTTGGGCACAGATACGCAGTATTTT.

CDR3 coding DNA: TGCGCCAGCAGCTTCCGGAAAAACTATGGCTACACCTTC. It is translated as CASSFRKNYGYTF. The rearrangement uses TRBV5-1 and TRBJ1-2; no firm D call. The V gene lost 2 bases and the J gene lost 2 bases, with 7 bases spanning the gap. This CDR3 has 13 amino acids. Germline values: CDR1 SGHRS, CDR2 YFSETQ.

About this clone itself: Other DNA sequences in the same sample also yield this CDR3. V usage is TRBV27 and J usage is TRBJ2-7, with D perhaps assigned TRBD1 or TRBD2 (5 bases each). The CDR3 loop spans 13 amino acids. V dropped 4 bases and J dropped 1 base, with 8 bases sitting between them. The V gene's germline CDR1 is MNHEY and CDR2 SMNVEV (reference sequence). DNA for the CDR3: TGTGCCAGCAGTTCGGGACCTTCCTACGAGCAGTACTTC. It is translated as CASSSGPSYEQYF.

The V call is TRBV6-1, the J call TRBJ2-7; possibly TRBD1 or TRBD2 for D (5 bases each). The CDR3 length is 13 residues. V shed 3 bases and J shed 3 bases, with 9 bases lying between them. Germline CDR1 is MNHNS and CDR2 is SASEGT. For the CDR3, the DNA is TGTGCCAGCAGTGAGGGGGATAACTACGAGCAGTACTTC. The encoded protein is CASSEGDNYEQYF.

This clone has a single count. The chain links TRBV1 to TRBJ2-5; TRBD1, the D gene given by the table, was not confirmed from the DNA. The DNA end is more similar to TRBJ2-7, so the J call may be wrong. TRBV1 is tagged as a pseudogene. The CDR3 consists of 15 residues. The DNA of the CDR3 is TGCACCAGCAGCCTGCTTCAGGGGCGCTCCTACGAGCAGTACTTC. Translation gives CTSSLLQGRSYEQYF.

The chain joins TRBV27 to TRBJ1-2; 7 nucleotides match TRBD1. The CDR3 totals 14 residues. J gave up 8 bases and V 6 bases, and 12 bases lay outside the gene matches. Germline V lookup: CDR1 MNHEY, CDR2 SMNVEV (reference sequence). The CDR3 DNA follows: TGTGCCAGCAGCCATGACAGGGAGACTTACGGCTACACCTTC. Encoded protein: CASSHDRETYGYTF.

This chain connects TRBV25-1 to TRBJ2-3; 10 nucleotides align to TRBD2. From germline, CDR1 is MGHDK and CDR2 SYGVNS. The junction had 7 bases not matched to a gene; V was cut back by 3 bases and J by 4 bases. The CDR3 runs to 16 residues. CDR3 region: CASSDPLAGVPDTQYF. The CDR3 nucleotides read TGTGCCAGCAGTGATCCCCTAGCGGGAGTGCCAGATACGCAGTATTTT.

This clone was seen a single time. The rearrangement joins TRBV28 to TRBJ1-2; 7 bases agree with TRBD1. V shed 3 bases, J shed 6 bases, and the junction held 4 bases outside the gene matches. CDR3 length: 13 residues. CDR1 MDHEN and CDR2 SYDVKM come from the germline V gene. For the CDR3, the DNA is TGTGCCAGCAGTTTCGGGACAGCCGATGGCTACACCTTC. Its translation: CASSFGTADGYTF.

This clone was recorded once. This chain joins TRBV28 and TRBJ2-3, with no clear D. V shed 5 bases and J shed 3 bases, with 3 bases lying between them. Germline CDR1 and CDR2: MDHEN and SYDVKM. The CDR3 contains 11 residues. CDR3 coding DNA: TGTGCCAGCAGTGAGACAGATACGCAGTATTTT. This gives the protein CASSETDTQYF.

CDR3 protein: CASSFKRELNEQFF. The CDR3 bases are TGCGCCAGCAGCTTTAAGCGGGAGCTCAATGAGCAGTTCTTC. The V gene is TRBV5-1, the J gene TRBJ2-1; 8 nucleotides line up with TRBD2. This CDR3 contains 14 residues. Germline CDR1 SGHRS, CDR2 YFSETQ. With 2 bases clipped from V and 6 bases from J, the junction kept 4 bases outside the gene matches.

The genes are TRBV7-8 and TRBJ2-7; D gene uncertain. V lost 5 bases and J 2 bases, leaving 25 bases between the germline ends. CDR3 size: 18 residues. The germline gives CDR1 SGHVS, CDR2 FQNEAQ. The CDR3 region has the DNA TGTGCCAGCAGCCAAAAGCTACCTCAATCCCGCGACACCTACGAGCAGTACTTC. It specifies CASSQKLPQSRDTYEQYF.

This chain joins TRBV28 and TRBJ1-1; the D is unclear. V was pared by 3 bases and J by 1 base, with 18 bases between. The CDR3 covers 17 residues. Per the germline V gene, CDR1 is MDHEN and CDR2 is SYDVKM. The CDR3 is CASSLREGYRPNTEAFF. CDR3 nucleotide sequence: TGTGCCAGCAGTTTGCGAGAAGGTTACAGACCGAACACTGAAGCTTTCTTT.

J is TRBJ2-5 and V is TRBV7-9, with a possible D match to TRBD1 (5 bases). CDR1 is SEHNR and CDR2 is FQNEAQ in the germline V gene (reference sequence). CDR3 length: 13 residues. V was shortened by 1 base and J by 4 bases, with 7 bases between the two germline ends. Here the CDR3 reads CASSLVQGETQYF. CDR3 nucleotide sequence: TGTGCCAGCAGCTTAGTCCAGGGAGAGACCCAGTACTTC. Based on the CDR3 plus reference TRBV7-9 and TRBJ2-5, the full variable domain is DTGVSQNPRHKITKRGQNVTFRCDPISEHNRLYWYRQTLGQGPEFLTYFQNEAQLEKSRLLSDRFSAERPKGSFSTLEIQRTEQGDSAMYLCASSLVQGETQYFGPGTRLLVL.

The chain joins TRBV5-1 to TRBJ2-3, with D perhaps matching TRBD1 (6 bases). Germline CDR1 SGHRS, CDR2 YFSETQ. This CDR3 is built from 15 residues. The V end was cut by 5 bases, the J end by 0 bases, with 13 bases between. Written as DNA, the CDR3 is TGCGCCAGCAGTCTGGGGGCGGTTAGCACAGATACGCAGTATTTT. Translation gives CASSLGAVSTDTQYF.

The chain joins TRBV11-2 to TRBJ2-1, with 8 bases that match TRBD2. Trimming took 0 bases from V and 8 from J; bases not matched to a gene: 0. CDR3 length: 13 residues. CDR1 is SGHAT and CDR2 is FQNNGV in the germline V gene. The CDR3 loop is CASSLELADEQFF. For the CDR3, the DNA is TGTGCCAGCAGCTTAGAACTAGCGGATGAGCAGTTCTTC.

The genes are TRBV28 and TRBJ1-4; D is undetermined. The CDR3 is 14 amino acids. Germline V gene sequence: CDR1 MDHEN, CDR2 SYDVKM. The V gene lost 8 bases and the J gene lost 2 bases, with 12 bases spanning the gap. CDR3: CASSPPGTNEKLFF. CDR3 DNA sequence: TGTGCCAGCTCCCCCCCCGGCACTAATGAAAAACTGTTTTTT. Together with reference TRBV28 and TRBJ1-4, the CDR3 gives the full variable domain: DVKVTQSSRYLVKRTGEKVFLECVQDMDHENMFWYRQDPGLGLRLIYFSYDVKMKEKGDIPEGYSVSREKKERFSLILESASTNQTSMYLCASSPPGTNEKLFFGSGTQLSVL.

This chain joins TRBV2 and TRBJ2-7; possibly TRBD1 for D (5 bases). V was pared by 3 bases and J by 0 bases, with 9 bases between. This CDR3 has 14 residues. CDR1 is SNHLY and CDR2 is FYNNEI in the germline V gene. The CDR3 region has the DNA TGTGCCAGCAGTGATACAGGATTCTCCTACGAGCAGTACTTC. This encodes CASSDTGFSYEQYF.